This T cell receptor (beta chain) comes out of a study of OX40 agonist ivuxolimab in advanced cancers. Study-level background: The costimulatory receptor OX40 (CD134) was targeted by ivuxolimab, a fully human IgG2 agonistic monoclonal antibody. The purpose of peripheral TCRbeta sequencing was to test whether ivuxolimab changed TCR sequence diversity and led to clonal T-cell expansion. Prior anti-PD-1, anti-PD-L1 or anti-CTLA-4 therapy was permitted, and about 40% of dose-escalation patients had received checkpoint inhibitors. The paper describes the monotherapy dose-escalation part (N of about 55 patients) of the phase I trial of ivuxolimab. Of the roughly 51 patients in dose escalation, about 20 had hepatocellular carcinoma, around 15 had melanoma, 9 had renal cell carcinoma and 9 had head and neck cancer. A male proportion of roughly 80% and a mean age of 60 years, ranging from about 20 to 79, were recorded for the dose-escalation cohort. Intravenous ivuxolimab was administered to patients every 2 weeks at six dose levels: 0.01, 0.1, 0.3, 1.5, 3 and 10 mg/kg. Partial responses were achieved by three dose-escalation patients, of whom one had hepatocellular carcinoma and two had cutaneous melanoma. Study-wide conclusions, independent of this receptor: Low levels of normalized T-cell clonal expansion were also seen in some patients who did not respond. Which antigens the clonally expanded peripheral T cells were specific for was not determined. On average, CD8+ T cells showed more expanded clones than CD4+ T cells after ivuxolimab. At doses from 0.1 to 3.0 mg/kg, clonal expansion was seen in both CD4+ and CD8+ blood T cells between baseline and week 6. Partial responders in the 0.1-3.0 mg/kg groups had among the lowest normalized peripheral clonal expansion, especially among CD8+ T cells.

A remark on this clone: What this receptor recognizes is not known. Base qualities were left out, and no much larger clone turns up one base away.

To sequence the TCRbeta CDR3 region, genomic DNA was isolated from the sorted cells. TCRbeta CDR3 regions were sequenced using the immunoSEQ Assay. Here the immuneACCESS table is served through TCRdb, limited to in-frame sequences with V and J called. Missing clones are a known gap in these copies; in checked studies unresolved V genes cover under half, and the rest lacks a known reason. In all, the sample holds approximately 20,000 clones, and about 86% of those were seen once. The biggest ten clones account for about 10% of the sample. The trial excluded patients who had a history of autoimmune disease or who were on systemic immunosuppression. Peripheral blood for TCR sequencing was drawn from every dose cohort at baseline, at cycle 4 day 1 and at cycle 7 day 1. Samples came from an open-label, multicenter, first-in-human phase I dose-escalation trial of ivuxolimab. The trial enrolled adults with locally advanced or metastatic head and neck squamous cell, hepatocellular, melanoma or renal cell carcinoma. Before TCR sequencing, CD4+ and CD8+ T cells were separately sorted from peripheral blood.

The source was CD4+ or CD8+ T cells sorted from blood, collected in a trial of the OX40 agonist ivuxolimab. This TCR was sampled from an adult with an advanced solid tumor such as melanoma, head and neck, liver or kidney cancer.

For the CDR3, the sequence is CASSLTGNTDTQYF. The sequenced DNA: TGTGCCAGCAGCTTAACAGGTAACACAGATACGCAGTATTTT. The chain is assembled from TRBV5-6 and TRBJ2-3, and perhaps TRBD1 as D gene, on 5 matching bases. The germline V gene yields SGHDT for CDR1 and YYEEEE for CDR2. V loses 2 bases of germline sequence and J loses 2 bases, and the interval between the two ends is 9 bases. Counted from cysteine to phenylalanine, this CDR3 has 14 amino acids. Only the CDR3 region is kept as DNA, spanning 42 bases read in frame from base 1.